Below are 16 T cell receptor beta chains sequenced from a single sample in a study of shared clonotypes between healthy human individuals. The data were produced by immunoSEQ multiplex PCR, yet TCRdb's version contains in-frame clones alone and is incomplete. The sample holds roughly 2.2 million clones, 85% to 95% seen once. The sequenced material came from naive CD4+ T cells from PBMCs. Noted subset: CD45RA+ positively selected. The receptors stem from a man younger than 30 in good health. Some clones in this sample may be carry-over from other donors' samples.

This chain connects TRBV6-6 to TRBJ2-3; TRBD2 agrees at 10 bases. The V and J ends lost 6 bases and 4 bases, in that order; junction bases with no gene match: 7. The germline V gene encodes CDR1 MNHNY and CDR2 SVGAGI (reference sequence). CDR3 length: 15 amino acids. CDR3: CASRASGSGPDTQYF. CDR3 coding DNA: TGTGCCAGCAGGGCTAGCGGGAGTGGCCCAGATACGCAGTATTTT.

The V gene is TRBV5-1, the J gene TRBJ2-7; the D is unclear. Germline V lookup: CDR1 SGHRS, CDR2 YFSETQ. The germline V and J ends were trimmed by 0 bases and 4 bases, with 11 bases remaining between them. The CDR3 consists of 14 residues. The CDR3 DNA follows: TGCGCCAGCAGCTTGGCCCTCATGCCTTACGAGCAGTACTTC. Translating gives CASSLALMPYEQYF.

The gene calls are TRBV2 and TRBJ1-1; possibly TRBD1 for D (6 bases). CDR3 length: 15 residues. V lost 2 bases, J lost 1 base, and 11 bases lay in between. Germline V CDR1 and CDR2: SNHLY, FYNNEI. The chain's CDR3 is CASSEPGHANTEAFF. The CDR3 DNA is TGTGCCAGCAGTGAACCGGGACACGCGAACACTGAAGCTTTCTTT.

This rearrangement joins TRBV7-2 to TRBJ2-2, with 12 nucleotides matching TRBD2. V gave up 5 bases and J gave up 5 bases; unmatched junction bases: 9. From germline, CDR1 is SGHTA and CDR2 FQGNSA. The CDR3 consists of 17 residues. DNA for the CDR3: TGTGCCAGCAGCCAGACTAGCGGGAGACCTATTACCGGGGAGCTGTTTTTT. Its translation: CASSQTSGRPITGELFF. Using reference TRBV7-2 and TRBJ2-2 for the parts outside the CDR3, the full variable domain is GAGVSQSPSNKVTEKGKDVELRCDPISGHTALYWYRQSLGQGLEFLIYFQGNSAPDKSGLPSDRFSAERTGGSVSTLTIQRTQQEDSAVYLCASSQTSGRPITGELFFGEGSRLTVL.

This chain links TRBV28 with TRBJ2-3, with 11 positions matching TRBD2. V lost 6 bases to trimming and J lost 7 bases; unmatched junction nucleotides: 9. Germline values: CDR1 MDHEN, CDR2 SYDVKM. The CDR3 is made up of 15 amino acids. This CDR3 reads CASSPTSGSFNTQYF. For the CDR3, the DNA is TGTGCCAGCAGCCCAACTAGCGGGAGTTTTAATACGCAGTATTTT.

CDR3 loop: CASRGTGGQPQHF. For the CDR3, the DNA is TGTGCCAGCCGTGGGACAGGCGGGCAGCCCCAGCATTTT. The chain combines TRBV6-1 with TRBJ1-5; 8 bases fit TRBD1. Germline V gives CDR1 MNHNS, CDR2 SASEGT. This CDR3 has 13 amino acids. The J segment lost 7 bases and the V segment lost 8 bases, leaving 7 bases of the junction unmatched.

The rearrangement uses TRBV4-2 and TRBJ1-2; TRBD1 is a possible D gene (5 bases). The CDR3 covers 14 residues. Deletions cut 3 bases from V and 1 base from J, with 9 bases between. Looked up from germline, CDR1 is LGHNA and CDR2 is YNFKEQ. In nucleotides, the CDR3 is TGTGCCAGCAGCCAGCTGACAGTTAACTATGGCTACACCTTC. As protein: CASSQLTVNYGYTF.

Regarding this clone: Other DNA variants within this sample encode the same CDR3. This sequence joins TRBV6-5 and TRBJ1-5; D is ambiguous. V shed 2 bases and J shed 0 bases, with 5 bases lying between them. The CDR3 covers 14 residues. Germline V CDR1 and CDR2: MNHEY, SVGAGI. As DNA, the CDR3 is TGTGCCAGCAGTTACGGCGGTAGCAATCAGCCCCAGCATTTT. This encodes CASSYGGSNQPQHF.

This sequence joins TRBV4-1 and TRBJ2-2, with 8 bases fitting TRBD1. The CDR3 sequence is 16 residues long. CDR1 and CDR2 from the germline V gene are MGHRA and YSYEKL. V trimming: 1 base; J trimming: 7 bases; junction bases outside the gene matches: 8. The CDR3: CASSQVPRGQGGELFF. CDR3 coding DNA: TGCGCCAGCAGCCAAGTGCCCAGGGGGCAGGGCGGGGAGCTGTTTTTT.

The chain is built from TRBV6-5 and TRBJ2-7; D is uncertain. The CDR3 contains 15 residues. V was clipped by 0 bases and J by 0 bases, with 9 bases between them. Germline V gives CDR1 MNHEY, CDR2 SVGAGI. The CDR3 nucleotides read TGTGCCAGCAGTTACTCAGGCAGCCACTCCTACGAGCAGTACTTC. Translating it yields CASSYSGSHSYEQYF.

The CDR3 DNA reads as TGTGCCATCAGCCTAAGTATCCCAGGGATTTTTGGAAACACCATATATTTT. It encodes CAISLSIPGIFGNTIYF. V is TRBV10-3 and J is TRBJ1-3, with TRBD1 as a possible D gene (5 bases). The germline V and J ends were trimmed by 6 bases and 3 bases, with 21 bases remaining between them. Germline V gene sequence: CDR1 ENHRY, CDR2 SYGVKD. The CDR3 is 17 amino acids.

The CDR3 sequence: CASSADRGPSYGYTF. The CDR3 bases are TGTGCCAGCAGCGCCGACAGGGGGCCTTCCTATGGCTACACCTTC. The chain combines TRBV7-2 with TRBJ1-2; TRBD1 agrees at 10 bases. This CDR3 is 15 amino acids long. CDR1 and CDR2 (germline): SGHTA, FQGNSA. Unmatched junction bases numbered 7, after V lost 5 bases and J lost 4 bases.

This sequence joins TRBV10-3 and TRBJ2-3, with a tentative D call TRBD2 (5 bases). Per the germline V gene, CDR1 is ENHRY and CDR2 is SYGVKD. Trimming removed 0 bases from V and 4 bases from J, with 11 bases in between. This CDR3 has 15 residues. CDR3 nucleotide sequence: TGTGCCATCAGTGAGTCTGGGAGTAGGTCAGATACGCAGTATTTT. Protein product: CAISESGSRSDTQYF.

Here the CDR3 DNA reads TGTGCCAGCAGTCGTATTACCGGGACAGCATACAATGAGCAGTTCTTC. Translated, it gives CASSRITGTAYNEQFF. The V gene is TRBV11-2, the J gene TRBJ2-1, with 7 bases identical to TRBD1. The CDR3 contains 16 residues. V was clipped by 6 bases and J by 4 bases; unmatched bases: 12. The germline V gene encodes CDR1 SGHAT and CDR2 FQNNGV.

The J gene is TRBJ2-3, the V gene TRBV27; the D call may be TRBD1 or TRBD2 (6 bases each). CDR3 length: 18 amino acids. Germline CDR1 reads MNHEY; CDR2 reads SMNVEV (reference sequence). With 5 bases removed from V and 0 bases from J, the gap between germline ends came to 21 bases. CDR3 DNA sequence: TGTGCCAGCAGTCCCCGGGGGCCTCCAATTATTAGCACAGATACGCAGTATTTT. It is translated as CASSPRGPPIISTDTQYF.

The CDR3 protein is CASSLQGPDTQYF. The CDR3 region has the DNA TGTGCCAGCAGCTTACAGGGGCCAGATACGCAGTATTTT. The rearrangement joins TRBV7-8 to TRBJ2-3; a weak D match, TRBD1 (6 bases). The CDR3 loop spans 13 amino acids. Deletions cut 2 bases from V and 4 bases from J, with 7 bases between. Germline V gives CDR1 SGHVS, CDR2 FQNEAQ.